The source of this T cell receptor (beta chain) is a study of human thymus T cells. General observations from the study: Thymic and blood repertoires appeared to show biased V and J gene usage.

On this clone: Its antigen is currently unknown.

Sequencing was performed with immunoSEQ multiplex PCR; in TCRdb, only in-frame clones are kept and a portion is missing. The sample holds about 50,000 clones, 95% seen once. No fixed cell number was used; all available blood leukocytes supplied DNA. The CDR3 extends over 15 amino acids. V dropped 1 base and J dropped 0 bases, with 9 bases sitting between them. CDR1 and CDR2 from the germline V gene are SGHTA and FQGNSA. The sample consisted of blood. The sequence was obtained from a girl younger than two with a congenital heart defect but otherwise immunologically healthy. The chain is built from TRBV7-2 and TRBJ1-2; no firm D call. DNA for the CDR3: TGTGCCAGCAGCTTAGGCGTCAGTACTAACTATGGCTACACCTTC. Translated, it gives CASSLGVSTNYGYTF.